One and the same sample provided the 5 T cell receptor beta chains below, sequenced in a study of cytomegalovirus exposure and HLA in healthy donors. Primers for the PCR totalled 60 Vbeta and 13 Jbeta. TCRdb's copy holds only in-frame clones and misses some; the assay was immunoSEQ multiplex PCR. This sample's table reports some 75,000 clones. The specimen was PBMCs. The source is a female donor in good health and CMV-seropositive.

J is TRBJ2-6 and V is TRBV14; D might be TRBD2 (6 bases). The CDR3 is made up of 23 amino acids. Germline assignment: CDR1 SGHDN and CDR2 FVKESK. Trimming took 0 bases from V and 4 from J, leaving 31 bases between them. CDR3 region: CASSQEASSFQGLGTEGANVLTF. Written as DNA, the CDR3 is TGTGCCAGCAGCCAAGAGGCGTCATCCTTTCAAGGGTTGGGGACTGAAGGGGCCAACGTCCTGACTTTC.

This sequence joins TRBV4-3 and TRBJ2-3; TRBD2 matches at 8 bases. This CDR3 is built from 16 residues. V lost 0 bases to trimming and J lost 0 bases; unmatched junction nucleotides: 2. Germline V gene lookup returns CDR1 LGHNA and CDR2 YSLEER. As DNA, the CDR3 is TGCGCCAGCAGCCAAGAACTAGCGGCAAGCACAGATACGCAGTATTTT. The encoded protein is CASSQELAASTDTQYF.

The chain recombines TRBV5-6 with TRBJ2-6; D gene ambiguous. The length of the CDR3 is 15 residues. The V end lost 1 base, the J end lost 1 base, and 6 bases lay between the germline ends. Germline V gene sequence: CDR1 SGHDT, CDR2 YYEEEE. The CDR3 coding sequence is TGTGCCAGCAGCTTGTTACAATCTGGGGCCAACGTCCTGACTTTC. Translated: CASSLLQSGANVLTF. The whole variable domain, remainder taken from reference TRBV5-6 and TRBJ2-6, is DAGVTQSPTHLIKTRGQQVTLRCSPKSGHDTVSWYQQALGQGPQFIFQYYEEEERQRGNFPDRFSGHQFPNYSSELNVNALLLGDSALYLCASSLLQSGANVLTFGAGSRLTVL.

This chain joins TRBV5-1 and TRBJ2-7; the D gene is possibly TRBD2 (5 bases). This CDR3 spans 16 amino acids. V was pared by 3 bases and J by 0 bases, with 16 bases between. CDR1 and CDR2 from the germline V gene are SGHRS and YFSETQ. This CDR3 reads CASSSNIGGLSYEQYF. DNA of the CDR3: TGCGCCAGCAGCTCAAACATCGGAGGCCTCTCCTACGAGCAGTACTTC. The whole variable domain, remainder taken from reference TRBV5-1 and TRBJ2-7, is KAGVTQTPRYLIKTRGQQVTLSCSPISGHRSVSWYQQTPGQGLQFLFEYFSETQRNKGNFPGRFSGRQFSNSRSEMNVSTLELGDSALYLCASSSNIGGLSYEQYFGPGTRLTVT.

This sequence joins TRBV30 and TRBJ1-5; D remains unclear. Looked up from germline, CDR1 is GTSNPN and CDR2 is SVGIG (reference sequence). The CDR3 length is 12 residues. Trimming left V 5 bases short and J 4 bases short, with 9 bases between. CDR3 region: CAWARRNQPQHF. Here the CDR3 DNA reads TGTGCCTGGGCACGGAGGAATCAGCCCCAGCATTTT.